The clone carrying this T cell receptor (beta chain) was recorded many times. Its specificity is unknown. These data are taken from a study of T cells after yellow fever vaccination. Study summary: Libraries from low-cell-number fractions were prepared with the SMART-Seq v4 Ultra Low Input RNA kit.

As TCR cDNA was made by 5'RACE template switching, a universal primer site and UMIs were added. TCRdb fed the 5' RACE reads into MiXCR, producing one record per CDR3 protein. The sample consists of 170,000 or so distinct CDR3 sequences, 5.5% to 8% of them appearing once. Study conclusions and caveats: Of the clonotypes, a small share occurred in both CD4 and CD8 compartments. Reappearing after the booster were most of the clones from primary vaccination (almost 97% CD4, about 87% CD8).

The CDR3 totals 14 residues. V lost 4 bases to trimming and J lost 7 bases; unmatched junction nucleotides: 7. Germline V gene sequence: CDR1 SEHNR, CDR2 FQNEAQ (reference sequence). The sample was CD4+ T cells sorted from PBMCs, taken on the day of the first yellow fever vaccination. The chain recombines TRBV7-9 with TRBJ2-7, with 10 bases identical to TRBD1. The TCR was taken from a man between 18 and 29 years old who received the YFV17D yellow fever vaccine. CDR3 nucleotide sequence: TGTGCCAGCAGCTCCCGACAGGGGGCTCGGGAGCAGTACTTC. Its translation: CASSSRQGAREQYF.